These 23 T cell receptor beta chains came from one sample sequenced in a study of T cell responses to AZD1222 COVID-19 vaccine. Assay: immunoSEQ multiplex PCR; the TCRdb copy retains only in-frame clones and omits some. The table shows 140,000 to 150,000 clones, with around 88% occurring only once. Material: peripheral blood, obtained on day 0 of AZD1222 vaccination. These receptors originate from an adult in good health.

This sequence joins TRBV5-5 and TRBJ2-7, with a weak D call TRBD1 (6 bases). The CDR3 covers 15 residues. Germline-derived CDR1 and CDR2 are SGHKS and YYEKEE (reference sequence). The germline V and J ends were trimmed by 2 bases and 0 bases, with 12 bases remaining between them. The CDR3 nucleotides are TGTGCCAGCAGCTTAAGGACAGTGCGCTCCTACGAGCAGTACTTC. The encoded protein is CASSLRTVRSYEQYF.

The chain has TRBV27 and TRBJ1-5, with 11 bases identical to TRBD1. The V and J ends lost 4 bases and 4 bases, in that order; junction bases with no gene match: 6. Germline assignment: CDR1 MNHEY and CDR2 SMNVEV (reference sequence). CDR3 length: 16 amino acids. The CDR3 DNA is TGTGCCAGCAGTTCCGGGACAGGGGGTCGAAATCAGCCCCAGCATTTT. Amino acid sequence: CASSSGTGGRNQPQHF.

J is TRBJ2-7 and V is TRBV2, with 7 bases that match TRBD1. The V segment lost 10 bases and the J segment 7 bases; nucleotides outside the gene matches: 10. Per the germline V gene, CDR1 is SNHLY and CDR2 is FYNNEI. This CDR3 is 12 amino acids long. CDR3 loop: CATSTGYGEQYF. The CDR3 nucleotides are TGTGCCACCTCGACAGGGTACGGGGAGCAGTACTTC.

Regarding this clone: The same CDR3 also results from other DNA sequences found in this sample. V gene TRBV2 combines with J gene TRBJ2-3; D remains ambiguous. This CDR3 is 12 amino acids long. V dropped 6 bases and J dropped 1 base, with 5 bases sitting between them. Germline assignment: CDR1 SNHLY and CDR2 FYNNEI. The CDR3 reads CASRAGTDTQYF. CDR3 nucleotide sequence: TGTGCCAGCAGAGCCGGCACAGATACGCAGTATTTT.

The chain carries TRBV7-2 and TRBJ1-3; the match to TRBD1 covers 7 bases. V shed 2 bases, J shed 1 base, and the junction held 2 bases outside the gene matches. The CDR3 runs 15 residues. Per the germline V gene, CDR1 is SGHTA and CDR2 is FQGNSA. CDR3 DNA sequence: TGTGCCAGCAGCTTACAGACAGGGTCTGGAAACACCATATATTTT. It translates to CASSLQTGSGNTIYF. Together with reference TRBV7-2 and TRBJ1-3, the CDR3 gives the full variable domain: GAGVSQSPSNKVTEKGKDVELRCDPISGHTALYWYRQSLGQGLEFLIYFQGNSAPDKSGLPSDRFSAERTGGSVSTLTIQRTQQEDSAVYLCASSLQTGSGNTIYFGEGSWLTVV.

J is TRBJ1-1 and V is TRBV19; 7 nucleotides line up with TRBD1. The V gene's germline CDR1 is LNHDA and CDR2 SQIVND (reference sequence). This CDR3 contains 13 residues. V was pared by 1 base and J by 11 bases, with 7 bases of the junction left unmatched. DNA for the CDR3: TGTGCCAGTAGTATAGCCCTGGGACAGTGGGCTTTCTTT. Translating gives CASSIALGQWAFF. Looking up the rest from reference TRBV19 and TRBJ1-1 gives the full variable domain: DGGITQSPKYLFRKEGQNVTLSCEQNLNHDAMYWYRQDPGQGLRLIYYSQIVNDFQKGDIAEGYSVSREKKESFPLTVTSAQKNPTAFYLCASSIALGQWAFFGQGTRLTVV.

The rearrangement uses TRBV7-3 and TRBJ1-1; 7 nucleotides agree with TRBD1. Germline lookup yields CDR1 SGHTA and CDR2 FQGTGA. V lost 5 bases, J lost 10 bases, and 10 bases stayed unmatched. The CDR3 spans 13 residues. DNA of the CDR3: TGTGCCAGCAGCCGCCGTTCCGGGACAGCAGCTTTCTTT. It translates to CASSRRSGTAAFF. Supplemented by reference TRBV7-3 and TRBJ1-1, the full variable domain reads GAGVSQTPSNKVTEKGKYVELRCDPISGHTALYWYRQSLGQGPEFLIYFQGTGAADDSGLPNDRFFAVRPEGSVSTLKIQRTERGDSAVYLCASSRRSGTAAFFGQGTRLTVV.

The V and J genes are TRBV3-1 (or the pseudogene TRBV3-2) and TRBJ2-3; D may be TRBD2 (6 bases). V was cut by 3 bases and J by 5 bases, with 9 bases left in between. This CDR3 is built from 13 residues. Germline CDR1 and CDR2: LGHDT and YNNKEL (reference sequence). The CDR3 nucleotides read TGTGCCAGCAGCCAGTCCGGGGGAGATACGCAGTATTTT. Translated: CASSQSGGDTQYF.

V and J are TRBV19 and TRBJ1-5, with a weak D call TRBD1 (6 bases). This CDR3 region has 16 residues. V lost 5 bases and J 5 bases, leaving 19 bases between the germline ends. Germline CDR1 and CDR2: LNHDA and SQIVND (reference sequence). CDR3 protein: CASSPSPGADHQPQHF. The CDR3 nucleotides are TGTGCCAGTAGTCCCAGCCCAGGGGCCGATCATCAGCCCCAGCATTTT.

In nucleotides, the CDR3 is TGTGCCAGCAGCGCCCAAGACAGGGGTGCCGGGGAGCTGTTTTTT. Its protein is CASSAQDRGAGELFF. The rearrangement links TRBV9 to TRBJ2-2; 8 bases are shared with TRBD1. Germline V lookup: CDR1 SGDLS, CDR2 YYNGEE. Trimming removed 3 bases from V and 6 bases from J; junction bases left unmatched: 7. This CDR3 is built from 15 residues.

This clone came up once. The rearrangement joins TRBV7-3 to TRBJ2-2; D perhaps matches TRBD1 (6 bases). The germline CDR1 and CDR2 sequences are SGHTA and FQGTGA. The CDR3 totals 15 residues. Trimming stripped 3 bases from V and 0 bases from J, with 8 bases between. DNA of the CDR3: TGTGCCAGCAGCTTTCAGGGGTCGAACACCGGGGAGCTGTTTTTT. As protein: CASSFQGSNTGELFF.

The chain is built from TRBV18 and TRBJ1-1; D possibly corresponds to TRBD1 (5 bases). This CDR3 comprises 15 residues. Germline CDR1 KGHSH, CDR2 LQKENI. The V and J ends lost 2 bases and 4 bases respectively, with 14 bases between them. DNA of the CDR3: TGTGCCAGCTCACCATACGGGGCCCTCCCCACTGAAGCTTTCTTT. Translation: CASSPYGALPTEAFF. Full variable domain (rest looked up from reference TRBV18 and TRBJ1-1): NAGVMQNPRHLVRRRGQEARLRCSPMKGHSHVYWYRQLPEEGLKFMVYLQKENIIDESGMPKERFSAEFPKEGPSILRIQQVVRGDSAAYFCASSPYGALPTEAFFGQGTRLTVV.

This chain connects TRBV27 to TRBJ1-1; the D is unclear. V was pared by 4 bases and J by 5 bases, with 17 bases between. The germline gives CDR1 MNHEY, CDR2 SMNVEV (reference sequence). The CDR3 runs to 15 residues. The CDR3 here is CASSSLAVSGTEAFF. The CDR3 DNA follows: TGTGCCAGCAGTTCCTTGGCGGTCTCGGGGACTGAAGCTTTCTTT.

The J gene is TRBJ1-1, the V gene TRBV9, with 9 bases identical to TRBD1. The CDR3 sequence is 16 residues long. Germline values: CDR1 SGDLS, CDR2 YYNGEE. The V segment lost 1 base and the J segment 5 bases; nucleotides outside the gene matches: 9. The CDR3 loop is CASSVLPGTGSTEAFF. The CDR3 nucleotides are TGTGCCAGCAGCGTACTGCCCGGGACAGGGAGTACTGAAGCTTTCTTT.

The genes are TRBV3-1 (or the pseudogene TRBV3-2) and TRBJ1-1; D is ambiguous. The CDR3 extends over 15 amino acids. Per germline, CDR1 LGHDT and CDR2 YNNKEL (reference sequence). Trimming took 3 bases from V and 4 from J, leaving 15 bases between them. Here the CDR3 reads CASSQSRRQGTEAFF. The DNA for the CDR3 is TGTGCCAGCAGCCAGAGTAGAAGGCAAGGCACTGAAGCTTTCTTT.

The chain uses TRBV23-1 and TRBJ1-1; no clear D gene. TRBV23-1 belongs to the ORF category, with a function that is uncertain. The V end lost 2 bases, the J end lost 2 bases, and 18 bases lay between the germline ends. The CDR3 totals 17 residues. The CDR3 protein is CASSQGRWVGLNTEAFF. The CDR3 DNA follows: TGCGCCAGCAGTCAAGGCCGCTGGGTAGGGCTAAACACTGAAGCTTTCTTT.

CDR3 sequence: CASSLGLTSDTQYF. Here the CDR3 DNA reads TGTGCCAGCAGCTTGGGTTTAACTTCAGATACGCAGTATTTT. The chain uses TRBV7-3 and TRBJ2-3; no reliable D call. Germline V CDR1 and CDR2: SGHTA, FQGTGA. V lost 3 bases and J lost 4, with 11 bases in between. CDR3 length: 14 residues. Using reference TRBV7-3 and TRBJ2-3 for the parts outside the CDR3, the full variable domain is GAGVSQTPSNKVTEKGKYVELRCDPISGHTALYWYRQSLGQGPEFLIYFQGTGAADDSGLPNDRFFAVRPEGSVSTLKIQRTERGDSAVYLCASSLGLTSDTQYFGPGTRLTVL.

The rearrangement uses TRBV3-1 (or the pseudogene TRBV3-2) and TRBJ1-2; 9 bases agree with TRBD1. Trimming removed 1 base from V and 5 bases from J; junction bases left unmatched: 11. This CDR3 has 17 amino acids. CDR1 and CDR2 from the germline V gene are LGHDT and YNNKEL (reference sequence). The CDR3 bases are TGTGCCAGCAGCCAAGTTGCGGGACAGGGTTTAATTTATGGCTACACCTTC. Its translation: CASSQVAGQGLIYGYTF.

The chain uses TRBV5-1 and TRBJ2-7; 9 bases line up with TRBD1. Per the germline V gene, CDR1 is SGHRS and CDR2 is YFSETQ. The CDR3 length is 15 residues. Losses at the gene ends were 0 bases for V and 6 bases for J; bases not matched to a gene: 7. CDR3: CASSLDGTGSGEQYF. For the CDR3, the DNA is TGCGCCAGCAGCTTGGACGGGACAGGGTCAGGCGAGCAGTACTTC.

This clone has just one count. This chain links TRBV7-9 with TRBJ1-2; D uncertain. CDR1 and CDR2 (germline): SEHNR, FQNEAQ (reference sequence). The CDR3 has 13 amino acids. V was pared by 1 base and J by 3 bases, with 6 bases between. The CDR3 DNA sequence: TGTGCCAGCAGCTTAGTGCAGGACTATGGCTACACCTTC. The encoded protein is CASSLVQDYGYTF.

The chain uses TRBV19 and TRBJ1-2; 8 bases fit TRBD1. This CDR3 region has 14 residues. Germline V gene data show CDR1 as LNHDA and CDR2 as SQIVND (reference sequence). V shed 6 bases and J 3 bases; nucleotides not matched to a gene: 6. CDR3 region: CASRIQDRDYGYTF. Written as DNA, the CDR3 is TGTGCCAGTAGGATCCAGGACAGGGACTATGGCTACACCTTC.

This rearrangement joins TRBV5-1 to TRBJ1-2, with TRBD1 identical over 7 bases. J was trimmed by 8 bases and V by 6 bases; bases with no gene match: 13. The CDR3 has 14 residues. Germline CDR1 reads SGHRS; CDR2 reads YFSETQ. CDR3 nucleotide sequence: TGCGCCAGCACCAATACCCAGGGGGGAGAGGGCTACACCTTC. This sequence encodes CASTNTQGGEGYTF.

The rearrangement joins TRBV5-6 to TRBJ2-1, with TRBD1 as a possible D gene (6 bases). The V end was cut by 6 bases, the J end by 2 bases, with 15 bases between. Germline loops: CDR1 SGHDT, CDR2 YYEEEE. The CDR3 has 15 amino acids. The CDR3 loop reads CASILTGQTYNEQFF. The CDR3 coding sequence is TGTGCCAGCATCCTCACGGGACAAACCTACAATGAGCAGTTCTTC.